The rows below give T cell receptor beta chains drawn from one sample of a study of beta chain features in type 1 diabetes. Libraries were prepared by immunoSEQ multiplex PCR; TCRdb keeps only in-frame clonotypes and omits some of them. The repertoire includes approximately 140,000 clones, approximately 9.8% of them detected once, and 0.55% to 0.65% sits in the top ten. What was sequenced was central memory CD4+ T cells from blood. The source of these receptors is a woman between 40 and 55 years old in good health. Each CDR3 is given without its conserved first and last residue. The order of the fields is J gene, CDR3 length, V gene, CDR3 protein.

>TRBJ1-5|10|TRBV6-6
ASSSTEGGGN
>TRBJ2-1|13|TRBV6-5
ASSRAGTSYNEQF
>TRBJ1-4|14|TRBV4-3
ASSQGTSGSSEKLF
>TRBJ2-1|11|TRBV9
ASSTVAGGEQF
>TRBJ1-2|10|TRBV6-1
ASSEAVGGYT
>TRBJ2-4|12|TRBV7-9
ASSVPLRGAIQY
>TRBJ2-2|11|TRBV5-8
ASSQGYTGELF
>TRBJ2-5|14|TRBV2
ASMKGLAGFQETQY
>TRBJ2-3|14|TRBV4-1
ASSQGDRASTDTQY
>TRBJ1-2|11|TRBV6-1
ASSKDRSGGYT
>TRBJ1-5|14|TRBV6-6
ASSSQQGASNQPQH
>TRBJ1-5|14|TRBV19
ASSIQQGRSNQPQH
>TRBJ1-2|13|TRBV7-8
ASSLSGTTNYGYT
>TRBJ2-1|12|TRBV5-1
ASSLDSSYNEQF
>TRBJ2-5|13|TRBV21-1
ASSSNRQGLETQY
>TRBJ2-2|16|TRBV5-4
ASSPRTSGARGTGELF
>TRBJ2-1|12|TRBV11-2
ASSFGTLYNEQF
>TRBJ1-1|11|TRBV5-6
ASSLDVNTEAF
>TRBJ2-3|17|TRBV5-1
ASSFLAGGPLSATDTQY
>TRBJ1-3|13|TRBV29-1
SVPGGGGTGNTIY
>TRBJ2-7|15|TRBV2
ASRDSGLAGGVYEQY
>TRBJ1-5|11|TRBV6-5
ASSRMTGNSQH
>TRBJ2-1|12|TRBV7-2
ASSLAGEYNEQF
>TRBJ1-5|13|TRBV2
ATTTGMGSNQPQH
>TRBJ2-5|12|TRBV5-4
ASSSPGSLGTQY
>TRBJ2-5|13|TRBV18
ASSPYRAGGETQY
>TRBJ2-2|13|TRBV29-1
SGRTGGPNTGELF
>TRBJ1-1|13|TRBV7-9
ASSDNPPTNTEAF
>TRBJ2-3|13|TRBV6-5
ASSKTAGLVDTQY
>TRBJ2-5|12|TRBV18
ASSVEWGDETQY
>TRBJ2-7|12|TRBV27
ASRPRGGAYEQY
>TRBJ2-5|12|TRBV7-2
ASRLRQSEETQY
>TRBJ2-1|11|TRBV10-2
ASKWESYNEQF
>TRBJ2-2|13|TRBV5-4
ASSFKTGHRAELF
>TRBJ1-2|14|TRBV2
ASRVIAGLGSYGYT
>TRBJ2-5|16|TRBV4-2
ASSQEGAGTSGEETQY
>TRBJ1-2|10|TRBV13
ASSRATGGYT
>TRBJ2-7|11|TRBV21-1
ASSPGVSYEQY
>TRBJ2-3|14|TRBV11-2
ASSLEVSGSTDTQY
>TRBJ1-6|11|TRBV25-1
ASKDSFNSPLH
>TRBJ1-2|12|TRBV5-1
ASSPAAGLYGYT
>TRBJ2-3|12|TRBV7-8
ASSLGQGADTQY
>TRBJ2-1|11|TRBV2
ASSEALGLAEF
>TRBJ2-3|12|TRBV5-1
ASGRTSEADTQY
>TRBJ2-5|12|TRBV29-1
KSAAGHSQGAQY
>TRBJ1-1|13|TRBV12-5
ASGSTTGFVSEAF
>TRBJ2-5|11|TRBV2
ASNGRGSETQY
>TRBJ1-1|12|TRBV7-2
ASSLTTASTEAF
>TRBJ1-4|14|TRBV6-5
ASSYSPQGRGEKLF
>TRBJ2-7|12|TRBV5-4
ASSFAGGLYEQY
>TRBJ2-7|12|TRBV7-2
ASSSPGVGREQY
>TRBJ2-7|14|TRBV4-1
ASSQFVGTGSSEQY
>TRBJ2-5|12|TRBV6-1
ASSAKLGWETQY
>TRBJ2-4|13|TRBV7-8
ASSSLGVGKNIQY
>TRBJ1-1|12|TRBV2
ASSPRVTGTEAF
>TRBJ2-7|13|TRBV6-5
AIREGLASSYEQY
>TRBJ1-5|11|TRBV6-5
ASSEARGQPQH
>TRBJ1-6|13|TRBV5-4
ASSLVGQNSSPLH
>TRBJ2-3|12|TRBV29-1
SVEEGGGTDTQY